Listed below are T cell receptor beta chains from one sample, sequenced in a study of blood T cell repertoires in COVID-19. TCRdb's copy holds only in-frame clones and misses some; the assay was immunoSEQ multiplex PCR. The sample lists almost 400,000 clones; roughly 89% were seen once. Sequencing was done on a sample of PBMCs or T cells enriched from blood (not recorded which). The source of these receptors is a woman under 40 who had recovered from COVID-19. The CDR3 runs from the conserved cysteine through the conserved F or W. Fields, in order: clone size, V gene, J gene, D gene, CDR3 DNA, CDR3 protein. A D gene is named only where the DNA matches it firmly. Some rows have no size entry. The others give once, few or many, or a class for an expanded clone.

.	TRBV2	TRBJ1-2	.	TGTGCCAGCAGCTGGACAGACAGCTATGGCTACACCTTC	CASSWTDSYGYTF
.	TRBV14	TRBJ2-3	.	TGTGCCAGCAGCCTAGGCGGGGATACGCAGTATTTT	CASSLGGDTQYF
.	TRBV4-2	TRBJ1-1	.	TGTGCCAGCAGCCAGGATCCGACGGGATGGAACACTGAAGCTTTCTTT	CASSQDPTGWNTEAFF
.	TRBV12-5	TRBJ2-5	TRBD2	TGTGCTAGTGGGCCTCGTAGACTAGCGGGAGGAGAGACCCAGTACTTC	CASGPRRLAGGETQYF
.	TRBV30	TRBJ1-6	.	TGTGCCTGGAATACAGGGAGGGATAATTCACCCCTCCACTTT	CAWNTGRDNSPLHF
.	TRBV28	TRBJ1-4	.	TGTGCCAGCAGTGCAGGGCTTATGATTGCAACTAATGAAAAACTGTTTTTT	CASSAGLMIATNEKLFF
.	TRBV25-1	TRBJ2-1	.	TGTGCCAGCAGTGAATTAAGTGGGAGAGGGTACAATGAGCAGTTCTTC	CASSELSGRGYNEQFF
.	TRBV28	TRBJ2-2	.	TGTGCCAGCAGTTTCTGGAAGCCGGGCACCGGGGAGCTGTTTTTT	CASSFWKPGTGELFF
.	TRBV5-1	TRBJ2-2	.	TGCGCCAGCAGCTCCGGGACACCGAACACCGGGGAGCTGTTTTTT	CASSSGTPNTGELFF
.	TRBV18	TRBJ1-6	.	TGTGCCAGCTCACCACCCGTGAATTCACCCCTCCACTTT	CASSPPVNSPLHF
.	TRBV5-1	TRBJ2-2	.	TGCGCCAGCAGCTTGGTGGCTCAGGGATCCCCTTACACCGGGGAGCTGTTTTTT	CASSLVAQGSPYTGELFF
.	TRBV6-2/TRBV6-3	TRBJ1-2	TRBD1	TGTGCCAGCAGTTACAGCGTGGACAGGGGAACGGGCGGCTACACCTTC	CASSYSVDRGTGGYTF
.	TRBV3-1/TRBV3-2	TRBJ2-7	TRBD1	TGTGCCAGCAGCCCGTTTAGGACAGGGGCTATATACGAGCAGTACTTC	CASSPFRTGAIYEQYF
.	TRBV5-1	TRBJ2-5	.	TGCGCCAGCAGCTTGGATCCGGGTCGGAAGACCCAGTACTTC	CASSLDPGRKTQYF
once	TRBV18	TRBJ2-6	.	TGTGCCAGCTCACCAGACAGCCCCTCTGGGGCCAACGTCCTGACTTTC	CASSPDSPSGANVLTF
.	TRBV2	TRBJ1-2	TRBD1	TGTGCCAGCAGCTACAGGGGGTCGGTCTATGGCTACACCTTC	CASSYRGSVYGYTF
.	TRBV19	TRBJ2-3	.	TGTGCCAGTAGTACTCGGAGAGCTAGCACAGATACGCAGTATTTT	CASSTRRASTDTQYF
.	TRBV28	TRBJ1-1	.	TGTGCCAGCAGTTTTACCGGGTCCGAAGCTTTCTTT	CASSFTGSEAFF
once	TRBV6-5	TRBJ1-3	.	TGTGCCAGCAGACAGGCAGGGAAGATAGGAAACACCATATATTTT	CASRQAGKIGNTIYF
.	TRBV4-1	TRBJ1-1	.	TGCGCCAGCAGCCAAGGCGCTGAGAGGATGAACACTGAAGCTTTCTTT	CASSQGAERMNTEAFF
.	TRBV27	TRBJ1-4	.	TGTGCCAGCAGTTGGAGGAGTGCAACTAATGAAAAACTGTTTTTT	CASSWRSATNEKLFF
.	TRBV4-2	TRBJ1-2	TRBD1	TGTGCCAGCAGCCATCCCGGTGACGACAGGGTCTATGGCTACACCTTC	CASSHPGDDRVYGYTF
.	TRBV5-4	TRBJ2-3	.	TGTGCCAGCAGCTTGGAGCCTCACACAGATACGCAGTATTTT	CASSLEPHTDTQYF
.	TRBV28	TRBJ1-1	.	TGTGCATCGGAGCAGCCGGGCACTGAAGCTTTCTTT	CASEQPGTEAFF
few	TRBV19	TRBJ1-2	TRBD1	TGTGCCAGTAGAAGTCGGGGACAGGGGACGGGCTATGGCTACACCTTC	CASRSRGQGTGYGYTF
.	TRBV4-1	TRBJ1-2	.	TGCGCCAGCAGCCAAGATCTCCCGGGTAACTATGGCTACACCTTC	CASSQDLPGNYGYTF
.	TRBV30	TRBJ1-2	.	TGTGCCTGGAGTGGAGGATTTGACTATGGCTACACCTTC	CAWSGGFDYGYTF
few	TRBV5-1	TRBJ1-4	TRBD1	TGCGCCAGCAGCTTGGTGGGGACAGGGAAGGGGTTAAATGAAAAACTGTTTTTT	CASSLVGTGKGLNEKLFF
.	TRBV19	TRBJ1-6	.	TGTGCCAGTAGGGGACACATCGGTAATTCACCCCTCCACTTT	CASRGHIGNSPLHF
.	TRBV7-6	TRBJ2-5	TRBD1	TGTGCCAGCAGCTTAGGGACAGGGGGCCCAGAGACCCAGTACTTC	CASSLGTGGPETQYF
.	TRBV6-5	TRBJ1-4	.	TGTGCCAGCAGCCAGCCAGGGGAACCCGAAAAACTGTTTTTT	CASSQPGEPEKLFF
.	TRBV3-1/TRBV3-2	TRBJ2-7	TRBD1	TGTGCCAGCAGCCAAGTTTCTTGGTCGTCTGGACAGGGACGGCCCAGGCAGTACTTC	CASSQVSWSSGQGRPRQYF
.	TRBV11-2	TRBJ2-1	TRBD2	TGTGCCAGCAGCCGTAGTGCGGGAGGACGGATCAATGAGCAGTTCTTC	CASSRSAGGRINEQFF